This T cell receptor (beta chain) was found in a study of identical twins (dated by TCRdb to 2016 to 2017). Study-level background: The study deep-sequenced TCR alpha and beta repertoires from monozygotic twins, unrelated adults of various ages and cord blood to test whether fetal clonotypes persist. To rule out contamination, the twin experiments were replicated at different times with different library preparation protocols.

Only healthy Caucasian donors were included. The twin cohort consisted of three pairs of female monozygotic twins, all aged roughly 18 to 30 years. The RNA used for TCR libraries was isolated from peripheral blood mononuclear cells. About this clonotype: There is no known antigen for this receptor. No clone much larger than this one lies a single base away; base qualities are absent.

Measured from the cysteine to the phenylalanine, the CDR3 is 17 residues long. This entry keeps only the CDR3 DNA: 51 bases, framed from base 1. V lost 0 bases and J lost 8 bases, and the count of bases not matched to a germline gene is 7. As encoded in the germline V gene, CDR1 is SGHRS while CDR2 is YFSETQ. Libraries were built with 5' RACE. The sample was run on an Illumina HiSeq 2000. A universal primer binding site was introduced by template switching, and a unique molecular identifier was present in the final cDNA, enabling accurate counting of TCR cDNA molecules. Specific primers in the conserved constant-segment region were used to synthesize first-strand cDNA for TCR alpha and beta chains. To control for contamination, each cDNA library was double barcoded with a SMART-Mk sample barcode plus Illumina barcodes. Two successive PCR steps introduced TruSeq adapter sequences along with Illumina sample barcodes. The Illumina HiSeq platform was used with custom primers to sequence TCR alpha and beta cDNA libraries. The source study handled its data this way. MiGEC processed the raw reads to extract unique molecular identifiers, while MiXCR was used to determine the CDR3 positions. Recombination models were inferred per individual with the repgenHMM and IGoR tools using an EM algorithm. Shared clonotypes were analyzed with the tcR package in R, and sharing was normalized by the product of cloneset sizes. To study raw recombination free of thymic and clonal selection effects, out-of-frame nonproductive sequences were analyzed. The public reads were run again by TCRdb, first through fastp at Q25 and then through MiXCR, and only productive beta chains were kept. Identical CDR3 proteins give one entry, which carries the most common genes and DNA. TCRdb's processing, not the authors' own work, is the source of the V and J calls. The sample yields about 890,000 distinct CDR3 sequences; 9% to 15% were counted once. Roughly 1.5% of the sample lies in the top ten.

General conclusions and limits of the study: Fewer insertions were carried by abundant cord blood beta clonotypes; a weaker similar trend was observed in young adult naive repertoires, while no such trend was observed in memory repertoires. Recombination models systematically underestimated out-of-frame TCR alpha sharing in monozygotic twins but agreed with sharing between unrelated individuals. Out-of-frame TCR alpha sequences shared between twins showed an excess of low generation-probability sequences compared with coincidental sharing between unrelated individuals. Zero-insertion analyses could be partly confounded by invariant T cells such as MAIT and iNKT, though diverse VJ usage argued against such confounding for most clonotypes. Conclusions relied on cross-sectional statistical analysis, since the same donors could not be followed over many years. Excess twin sharing in beta out-of-frame sequences was weaker because fewer shared sequences lowered the signal-to-noise ratio.

This sample was shared with a second study, whose subject was yellow fever vaccine responses in identical twins. From the second report: The authors reported that the T cell response to vaccination in identical twins appeared partly convergent and partly personalized. Focusing on identical twins, the study followed the T cell clones that responded to the vaccine, and did so with precision.

The chain links TRBV5-1 with TRBJ2-1; the central 14 bases match TRBD2. The sequencing sample was made of PBMCs. This sequence was found in a woman between 18 and 29 years old in good health. The DNA reads as follows: TGCGCCAGCAGCTTGGCCCTGACTAGCGGGGGGGCCCATGAGCAGTTCTTC. Translated, this is CASSLALTSGGAHEQFF.